The source of this T cell receptor beta chain is a study of OX40 agonist ivuxolimab in advanced cancers. Study at large: Participants averaged about 60 years of age (range about 23 to 79) and were less than 85% male.

As to this clone: Its antigen is still unknown.

Generated by immunoSEQ multiplex PCR, the TCRdb table keeps only in-frame clones and is missing some. The sample contains 15,000 to 20,000 clones, about two thirds of which appear only once. Germline lookup yields CDR1 SEHNR and CDR2 FQNEAQ (reference sequence). The CDR3 loop spans 13 amino acids. The V gene lost 5 bases and the J gene lost 3 bases, with 10 bases spanning the gap. Study conclusions and caveats: Relative to CD4+, CD8+ T cells held more expanded clones on average.

The specimen comprised CD4+ or CD8+ T cells sorted from blood, sampled in a trial of the OX40 agonist ivuxolimab. This sequence was found in an adult with an advanced solid tumor such as melanoma, head and neck, liver or kidney cancer. The chain has TRBV7-9 and TRBJ1-1; D not resolved. The CDR3 DNA reads TGTGCCAGCAGCGATTCAGCCTACACTGAAGCTTTCTTT. Amino acid sequence: CASSDSAYTEAFF.